These T cell receptor beta chains were read from a single sample in a study of shared clonotypes between healthy human individuals. Measured with immunoSEQ multiplex PCR; TCRdb has only the in-frame clones, and not every one. The sample lists a few million clones, around 95% occurring once. The specimen was naive CD4+ T cells sorted from blood. The receptors originated from a man aged 18 to 29 in good health. Both conserved end residues are part of each CDR3. Each record gives: V gene, J gene, CDR3 protein.

v_call: TRBV7-7
j_call: TRBJ2-1
cdr3_aa: CASSEGRSSYNEQFF

v_call: TRBV6-4
j_call: TRBJ2-7
cdr3_aa: CASRDRGWPYEQYF

v_call: TRBV15
j_call: TRBJ1-3
cdr3_aa: CATSRDPSSSGNTIYF

v_call: TRBV19
j_call: TRBJ2-5
cdr3_aa: CASSTGGFQETQYF

v_call: TRBV2
j_call: TRBJ1-5
cdr3_aa: CASSWGQSSNQPQHF

v_call: TRBV19
j_call: TRBJ1-5
cdr3_aa: CASSEQVTGNQPQHF

v_call: TRBV2
j_call: TRBJ1-1
cdr3_aa: CASSERGPTEAFF

v_call: TRBV6-1
j_call: TRBJ2-5
cdr3_aa: CASTVEGVEKTQYF

v_call: TRBV19
j_call: TRBJ2-3
cdr3_aa: CASSGLAGYTDTQYF

v_call: TRBV7-8
j_call: TRBJ1-4
cdr3_aa: CASSLELGGNEKLFF

v_call: TRBV30
j_call: TRBJ2-3
cdr3_aa: CAWSGTRTSGRGGTQYF

v_call: TRBV5-1
j_call: TRBJ2-7
cdr3_aa: CASSLKRGDEQYF

v_call: TRBV19
j_call: TRBJ1-2
cdr3_aa: CASSKGLNYGYTF

v_call: TRBV7-9
j_call: TRBJ1-5
cdr3_aa: CASSPQGNQPQHF

v_call: TRBV2
j_call: TRBJ1-3
cdr3_aa: CASSGQATIGNTIYF

v_call: TRBV7-8
j_call: TRBJ1-4
cdr3_aa: CASSPRDRNEKLFF

v_call: TRBV18
j_call: TRBJ1-1
cdr3_aa: CASSPGGRSTEAFF

v_call: TRBV10-1
j_call: TRBJ1-6
cdr3_aa: CASSESSNGYSPLHF

v_call: TRBV6-1
j_call: TRBJ1-5
cdr3_aa: CASSEEINQPQHF

v_call: TRBV5-4
j_call: TRBJ2-2
cdr3_aa: CASSSMGQGEGELFF

v_call: TRBV2
j_call: TRBJ2-2
cdr3_aa: CASSGRLGTGELFF

v_call: TRBV5-6
j_call: TRBJ1-1
cdr3_aa: CASSALQGALDTEAFF

v_call: TRBV5-1
j_call: TRBJ2-5
cdr3_aa: CASRAEIGGARETQYF

v_call: TRBV28
j_call: TRBJ1-2
cdr3_aa: CASSYRAGYTF

v_call: TRBV10-3
j_call: TRBJ1-2
cdr3_aa: CASWPGTEGYTF

v_call: TRBV4-1
j_call: TRBJ2-3
cdr3_aa: CASSQVGGSRTDTQYF

v_call: TRBV5-1
j_call: TRBJ2-1
cdr3_aa: CASSLSGTSGEQQFF

v_call: TRBV6-1
j_call: TRBJ1-1
cdr3_aa: CASISGASTEAFF

v_call: TRBV5-6
j_call: TRBJ2-5
cdr3_aa: CASSFSHEETQYF

v_call: TRBV5-4
j_call: TRBJ1-6
cdr3_aa: CASSYSTGQGANSPLHF

v_call: TRBV6-1
j_call: TRBJ1-3
cdr3_aa: CASSEHSLGNTIYF

v_call: TRBV5-6
j_call: TRBJ1-2
cdr3_aa: CASSLVAGNYGYTF

v_call: TRBV7-2
j_call: TRBJ1-1
cdr3_aa: CASSRGLPGSVKNTEAFF

v_call: TRBV28
j_call: TRBJ1-5
cdr3_aa: CASRPWTGENQPQHF

v_call: TRBV9
j_call: TRBJ1-5
cdr3_aa: CASSVWGDQPQHF

v_call: TRBV19
j_call: TRBJ2-2
cdr3_aa: CASSTLGTGELFF

v_call: TRBV6-5
j_call: TRBJ1-1
cdr3_aa: CASSYSGTGGTEAFF

v_call: TRBV7-9
j_call: TRBJ1-4
cdr3_aa: CASSHWRVQATNEKLFF

v_call: TRBV4-1
j_call: TRBJ2-7
cdr3_aa: CASSQGDSFPFSYEQYF

v_call: TRBV5-6
j_call: TRBJ2-1
cdr3_aa: CASSLLGASLSYNEQFF

v_call: TRBV6-1
j_call: TRBJ1-2
cdr3_aa: CASRETGGPGYTF

v_call: TRBV2
j_call: TRBJ1-2
cdr3_aa: CASSVGSGKGGYTF

v_call: TRBV30
j_call: TRBJ2-7
cdr3_aa: CAWSASGLAQYF

v_call: TRBV5-6
j_call: TRBJ2-1
cdr3_aa: CASSSLAESSYNEQFF

v_call: TRBV11-2
j_call: TRBJ2-1
cdr3_aa: CASSFGLEPIEQFF

v_call: TRBV7-2
j_call: TRBJ1-2
cdr3_aa: CASSLVGTGQYGYTF

v_call: TRBV28
j_call: TRBJ1-5
cdr3_aa: CASTLTGEGQPQHF

v_call: TRBV19
j_call: TRBJ1-1
cdr3_aa: CASSGLGKLDTEAFF

v_call: TRBV28
j_call: TRBJ2-5
cdr3_aa: CASSPLAGPQETQYF

v_call: TRBV15
j_call: TRBJ2-7
cdr3_aa: CATSRSSGRPPYEQYF

v_call: TRBV7-8
j_call: TRBJ1-5
cdr3_aa: CASSSLPRQGLTRQPQHF

v_call: TRBV7-2
j_call: TRBJ1-6
cdr3_aa: CASSGGRGATMNSPLHF

v_call: TRBV7-2
j_call: TRBJ1-3
cdr3_aa: CASSLDVSGNTIYF

v_call: TRBV30
j_call: TRBJ2-7
cdr3_aa: CAWSGSFKKEQYF

v_call: TRBV11-3
j_call: TRBJ2-3
cdr3_aa: CASSLDTDTQYF

v_call: TRBV28
j_call: TRBJ2-7
cdr3_aa: CASTPSPGRGSYEQYF

v_call: TRBV11-3
j_call: TRBJ2-7
cdr3_aa: CASSFEDNNSYEQYF

v_call: TRBV20-1
j_call: TRBJ1-2
cdr3_aa: CSAQGQNF